The source of this T cell receptor (beta chain) is a study of Graves' ophthalmopathy and Graves' hyperthyroidism. The overall study: Peripheral blood was collected at initial diagnosis, before any treatment.

Researchers classed hyperthyroidism as stable given no ophthalmopathy within 18 months of follow-up. Recruitment covered hyperthyroidism patients aged 18 to 65 whose new diagnosis was of under 2 months' duration. Investigators amplified TCR beta CDR3 regions from RNA transcripts. HTBI primers primed a first-round RT-PCR, and a second-round multiplex PCR followed. In TCRdb, the multiplex PCR reads were re-called with MiXCR into one record per CDR3 protein. This sample yields hundreds of thousands of distinct CDR3 sequences, of which 22% are seen a single time; more than 5.5% belongs to the top ten. Many counts were recorded for this clonotype. Trimming shortened V by 9 bases and J by 1 base, and 15 bases separated the two germline ends. Germline V lookup: CDR1 ENHRY, CDR2 SYGVKD. The CDR3 has 14 amino acids.

The TCR sequence derives from a woman under 30 with stable Graves' hyperthyroidism. Some clones in this sample may be carry-over from other donors' samples. The sequenced sample was peripheral blood. V usage is TRBV10-3 and J usage is TRBJ1-1; possible D gene TRBD1, 5 bases. The CDR3 loop is CAIGGLGPNTEAFF. CDR3 coding DNA: TGTGCCATTGGGGGGTTAGGGCCGAACACTGAAGCTTTCTTT.